This T cell receptor (beta chain) emerged from a study of T cells after yellow fever vaccination. Whole-study findings and limits: Of the clonotypes, a small share occurred in both CD4 and CD8 compartments.

This clonotype was seen repeatedly, ten times or more. Trimming removed 3 bases from V and 0 bases from J, with 9 bases in between. The V gene's germline CDR1 is SGHTA and CDR2 FQGNSA. The CDR3 runs 15 residues. It was through 5'RACE template switching that TCR cDNA was made, with a universal primer site and UMIs added. MiXCR was run by TCRdb on the 5' RACE reads, yielding one entry per CDR3 protein. The data hold roughly 32,000 distinct CDR3 sequences, with about 6.6% observed a single time. This receptor was obtained from a young man who received the YFV17D yellow fever vaccine. The source was PBMCs, either bulk or a sorted T-cell subset (CD4+, CD8+, memory, or dextramer-sorted; not recorded which), collected on the day of the first yellow fever vaccination. The chain is built from TRBV7-2 and TRBJ1-5; TRBD1 might be the D (5 bases). The CDR3 sequence is CASSFGDYSNQPQHF. The CDR3 nucleotides are TGTGCCAGCAGCTTTGGGGACTATAGCAATCAGCCCCAGCATTTT.